The T cell receptor beta chain described here comes from a study of CD8 T cells in Susac syndrome. RNA in amounts of about 0.5 to 1 ug was reverse transcribed with random hexamers. Amplification of TCR beta CDR3 across 54 Vbeta and 13 Jbeta was performed with immunoSEQ multiplex PCR. MiXCR, applied by TCRdb to the immunoSEQ multiplex PCR reads, yields one record per CDR3 protein. The table has about 300,000 distinct CDR3 sequences, roughly 85% seen once; the top ten hold around 0.22%. The CDR3 is 12 amino acids. Germline CDR1 MNHEY, CDR2 SVGEGT. V was trimmed by 5 bases and J by 6 bases, leaving 8 bases between them. CD8+ and CD4+ T cells taken from blood had their TCR beta sequenced.

The gene calls are TRBV6-2 or TRBV6-3 and TRBJ2-4; weak D call: TRBD2 (6 bases). This clonotype was sampled from a human donor with multiple sclerosis. Sequenced material: CD8+ T cells from PBMCs. The CDR3 spells CASSPGGNIQYF. Written as DNA, the CDR3 is TGTGCCAGCAGTCCCGGGGGAAACATTCAGTACTTC.